The 7 T cell receptor beta chains listed next were all sequenced from one sample in a study of blood T cell repertoires in COVID-19. Produced via immunoSEQ multiplex PCR; TCRdb's table is partial and in-frame only. This sample yields more than 95,000 clones, of which 86% are seen a single time; approximately 8.7% belongs to the top ten. Sequencing was carried out using peripheral blood. These receptors came from a man between 65 and 85 years old who had recovered from COVID-19.

V gene TRBV18 combines with J gene TRBJ1-1; 10 positions agree with TRBD1. This CDR3 contains 14 residues. After removal of 4 bases from V and 5 bases from J, the junction contained 4 bases not matched to a gene. Germline values: CDR1 KGHSH, CDR2 LQKENI. CDR3 DNA sequence: TGTGCCAGCTCACTGACAGGGGGCGTAACTGAAGCTTTCTTT. Its translation: CASSLTGGVTEAFF.

This sequence joins TRBV11-2 and TRBJ2-1; tentatively, D is TRBD2 (5 bases). Trimming left V 7 bases short and J 2 bases short, with 12 bases between. CDR1 and CDR2 (germline): SGHAT, FQNNGV. This CDR3 is 14 amino acids long. In DNA form, the CDR3 reads TGTGCCAGCACCTCCACGAGGGCCTACAATGAGCAGTTCTTC. This codes for CASTSTRAYNEQFF. Looking up the rest from reference TRBV11-2 and TRBJ2-1 gives the full variable domain: EAGVAQSPRYKIIEKRQSVAFWCNPISGHATLYWYQQILGQGPKLLIQFQNNGVVDDSQLPKDRFSAERLKGVDSTLKIQPAKLEDSAVYLCASTSTRAYNEQFFGPGTRLTVL.

V is TRBV4-1 and J is TRBJ2-5; 10 positions match TRBD1. The CDR3 is made up of 15 amino acids. CDR1 and CDR2 from the germline V gene are MGHRA and YSYEKL. Trimming cost V 2 bases and J 6 bases; bases outside gene matches: 6. The CDR3 bases are TGCGCCAGCAGCCAACCGGGACAGGGGCTTAAGACCCAGTACTTC. Its translation is CASSQPGQGLKTQYF.

The chain uses TRBV10-3 and TRBJ1-2; D might be TRBD1 (5 bases). V was clipped by 4 bases and J by 5 bases, with 17 bases between them. The CDR3 is 15 residues long. CDR1 and CDR2 from the germline V gene are ENHRY and SYGVKD. The CDR3: CAISVSNRGGYGYTF. Here the CDR3 DNA reads TGTGCCATCAGTGTCTCGAACCGGGGGGGGTATGGCTACACCTTC.

Worth noting for this clone: Distinct nucleotide sequences in the sample also encode this CDR3. The gene calls are TRBV5-1 and TRBJ2-5; 9 bases match TRBD1. The germline CDR1 and CDR2 sequences are SGHRS and YFSETQ. V lost 1 base and J lost 5; bases outside the gene matches: 3. This CDR3 is built from 14 residues. CDR3 DNA: TGCGCCAGCAGCTTGACAGGGGGCAGGGAGACCCAGTACTTC. Protein product: CASSLTGGRETQYF.

V usage is TRBV11-2 and J usage is TRBJ2-1; D is ambiguous. Germline-derived CDR1 and CDR2 are SGHAT and FQNNGV. CDR3 length: 15 amino acids. The V gene lost 3 bases and the J gene lost 0 bases, with 9 bases spanning the gap. The CDR3 reads CASSLTGGSYNEQFF. DNA of the CDR3: TGTGCCAGCAGCTTGACTGGTGGCTCCTACAATGAGCAGTTCTTC.

This chain joins TRBV5-6 and TRBJ2-5; no firm D call. Germline V gene lookup returns CDR1 SGHDT and CDR2 YYEEEE. This CDR3 contains 14 residues. Trimming removed 4 bases from V and 4 bases from J, with 14 bases in between. CDR3 sequence: CASSTFPARETQYF. In DNA form, the CDR3 reads TGTGCCAGCAGCACCTTTCCCGCGCGAGAGACCCAGTACTTC.